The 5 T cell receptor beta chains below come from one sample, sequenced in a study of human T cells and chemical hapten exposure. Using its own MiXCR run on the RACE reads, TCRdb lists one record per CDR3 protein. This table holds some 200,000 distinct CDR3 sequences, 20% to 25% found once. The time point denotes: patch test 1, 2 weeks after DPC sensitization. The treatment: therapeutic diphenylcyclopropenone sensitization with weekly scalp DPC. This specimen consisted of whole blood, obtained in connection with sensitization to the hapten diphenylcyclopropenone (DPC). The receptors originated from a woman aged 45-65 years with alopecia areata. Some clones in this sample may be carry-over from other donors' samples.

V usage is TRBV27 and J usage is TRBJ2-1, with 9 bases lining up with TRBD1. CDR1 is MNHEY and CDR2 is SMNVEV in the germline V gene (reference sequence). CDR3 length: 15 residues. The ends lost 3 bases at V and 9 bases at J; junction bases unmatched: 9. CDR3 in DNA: TGTGCCAGCAGTTTTTCGGGACAGGGAAGTCGTGAGCAGTTCTTC. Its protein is CASSFSGQGSREQFF.

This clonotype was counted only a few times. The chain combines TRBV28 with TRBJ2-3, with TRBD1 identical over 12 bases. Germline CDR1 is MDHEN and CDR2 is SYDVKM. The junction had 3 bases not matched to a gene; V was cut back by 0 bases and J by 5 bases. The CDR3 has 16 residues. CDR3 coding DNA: TGTGCCAGCAGTTTATGGGGACAGGGGGCGGGAGATACGCAGTATTTT. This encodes CASSLWGQGAGDTQYF.

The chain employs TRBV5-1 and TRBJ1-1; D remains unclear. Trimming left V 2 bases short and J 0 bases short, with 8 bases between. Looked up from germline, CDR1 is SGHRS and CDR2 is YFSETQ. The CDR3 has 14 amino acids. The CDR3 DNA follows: TGCGCCAGCAGCTTCGGACGATTGAACACTGAAGCTTTCTTT. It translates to CASSFGRLNTEAFF.

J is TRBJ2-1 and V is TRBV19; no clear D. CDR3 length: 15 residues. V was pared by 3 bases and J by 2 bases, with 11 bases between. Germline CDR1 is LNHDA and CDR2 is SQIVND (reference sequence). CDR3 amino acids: CASSIKVLPYNEQFF. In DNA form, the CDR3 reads TGTGCCAGTAGTATTAAGGTCCTCCCCTACAATGAGCAGTTCTTC.

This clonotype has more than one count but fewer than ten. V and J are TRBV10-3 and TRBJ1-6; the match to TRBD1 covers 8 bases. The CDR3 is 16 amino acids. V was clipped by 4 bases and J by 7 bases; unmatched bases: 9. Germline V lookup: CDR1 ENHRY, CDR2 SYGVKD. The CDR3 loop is CAISGSNRGKNSPLHF. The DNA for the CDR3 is TGTGCCATCAGTGGATCAAACAGGGGGAAGAATTCACCCCTCCACTTT.